The rows below give T cell receptor beta chains drawn from one sample of a study of blood T cell repertoires in COVID-19. Only in-frame clones appear in the TCRdb table, and some are missing; sequencing was by immunoSEQ multiplex PCR. The table lists about 220,000 clones, around 75% of them singletons. The sample taken for sequencing was peripheral blood. The receptors come from a human donor in a cohort sampled during active COVID-19. The CDR3 runs from the conserved cysteine through the conserved F or W. D genes are given only for firm matches. Expanded clones get a size class; other rows say once, few or many, or leave the size out.

clone size	V gene	D gene	J gene	CDR3 protein	CDR3 DNA
-	TRBV7-6	TRBD1	TRBJ2-5	CASSPLDRGQETQYF	TGTGCCAGCAGCCCCCTCGACAGGGGGCAAGAGACCCAGTACTTC
-	TRBV15	TRBD2	TRBJ2-5	CATSTGTSGRSETQYF	TGTGCCACCAGCACAGGGACTAGCGGGAGAAGCGAGACCCAGTACTTC
once	TRBV3-1/TRBV3-2	-	TRBJ1-2	CASSRTDANYGYTF	TGTGCCAGCAGCCGGACAGATGCTAACTATGGCTACACCTTC
-	TRBV5-1	TRBD1	TRBJ1-2	CASSSQGQGQGYTF	TGCGCCAGCAGCTCCCAGGGACAGGGGCAGGGCTACACCTTC
-	TRBV28	TRBD1	TRBJ2-7	CASRTGRGTSYEQYF	TGTGCCAGCCGGACAGGAAGGGGGACCTCCTACGAGCAGTACTTC
-	TRBV10-3	TRBD2	TRBJ2-1	CAISESDGLAGAHEQFF	TGTGCCATCAGTGAATCGGACGGACTAGCGGGAGCCCATGAGCAGTTCTTC
-	TRBV7-2	-	TRBJ1-1	CATPRGSTEAFF	TGTGCCACCCCAAGAGGTTCGACTGAAGCTTTCTTT
-	TRBV6-5	TRBD1	TRBJ1-2	CASSHRDRSYGYTF	TGTGCCAGCAGCCACCGGGACAGGAGTTATGGCTACACCTTC
-	TRBV10-3	-	TRBJ1-6	CAISDVQIYNSPLHF	TGTGCCATCAGTGACGTGCAGATTTATAATTCACCCCTCCACTTT
once	TRBV27	TRBD2	TRBJ2-7	CASSLGASGVSYEQYF	TGTGCCAGCAGTTTAGGGGCAAGCGGGGTATCCTACGAGCAGTACTTC
-	TRBV5-6	-	TRBJ1-5	CASSFQTDQPQHF	TGTGCCAGCAGCTTCCAGACAGATCAGCCCCAGCATTTT
-	TRBV28	TRBD2	TRBJ2-7	CASSLTSGSYEQYF	TGTGCCAGCAGTTTAACTAGCGGGAGTTACGAGCAGTACTTC
-	TRBV29-1	TRBD1	TRBJ1-1	CSALTGPNTEAFF	TGCAGCGCTTTGACAGGGCCGAACACTGAAGCTTTCTTT
-	TRBV9	TRBD1	TRBJ2-7	CASSGGTGGYEQYF	TGTGCCAGCAGCGGCGGGACAGGGGGATACGAGCAGTACTTC
-	TRBV7-8	-	TRBJ2-1	CASRNRQGGEQFF	TGTGCCAGCAGGAATAGACAGGGAGGCGAGCAGTTCTTC
-	TRBV7-9	TRBD1	TRBJ2-7	CASRRQGNSYEQYF	TGTGCCAGCAGAAGACAGGGGAACTCCTACGAGCAGTACTTC
-	TRBV28	-	TRBJ2-3	CASIQPTGSPSTDTQYF	TGTGCCAGTATCCAACCCACCGGGTCACCGAGCACAGATACGCAGTATTTT
few	TRBV18	-	TRBJ1-2	CASSSTPNYGYTF	TGTGCCAGCTCCTCGACACCTAACTATGGCTACACCTTC
-	TRBV7-2	TRBD2	TRBJ2-7	CASSSTSGRPSYEQYF	TGTGCCAGCAGCTCGACTAGCGGGAGGCCCTCCTACGAGCAGTACTTC
-	TRBV7-3	-	TRBJ2-3	CASSFLGTDTQYF	TGTGCCAGCAGCTTCCTAGGCACAGATACGCAGTATTTT
-	TRBV7-2	-	TRBJ2-1	CASSQMISALEQFF	TGTGCCAGCAGCCAGATGATTAGCGCCTTGGAGCAGTTCTTC
-	TRBV9	TRBD1	TRBJ1-5	CASSVGDRVNQPQHF	TGTGCCAGCAGCGTAGGGGACAGGGTAAATCAGCCCCAGCATTTT
-	TRBV5-1	-	TRBJ2-7	CASSLARTGLNEQYF	TGCGCCAGCAGCTTGGCTAGGACAGGACTAAACGAGCAGTACTTC
-	TRBV30	-	TRBJ1-2	CAGSGFYGYTF	TGTGCAGGATCAGGGTTCTATGGCTACACCTTC